A selection of T cell receptor beta chains follows, all from one sample in a study of shared clonotypes between healthy human individuals. Assay: immunoSEQ multiplex PCR; the TCRdb copy retains only in-frame clones and omits some. The data contain some 2 million clones, about 95% of them singletons. Sequencing was carried out using naive CD8+ T cells sorted from blood. Receptors originate from a man between 18 and 29 years old in good health. Each CDR3 is given with its conserved first and last residue. D genes are given only for firm matches. Not all rows give a size; the values are once, few, many and, for expanded clones, a class.

cdr3_aa cdr3_nt v_call d_call j_call clone_size
CASSLTGANTEAFF TGTGCCAGCAGTTTAACAGGGGCGAACACTGAAGCTTTCTTT TRBV28 TRBD1 TRBJ1-1 .
CASSVGREGGGHTGELFF TGTGCCAGCAGCGTAGGGCGGGAAGGAGGGGGCCACACCGGGGAGCTGTTTTTT TRBV9 . TRBJ2-2 .
CASSVAEDSGNTIYF TGTGCCAGCAGCGTAGCTGAGGACTCTGGAAACACCATATATTTT TRBV9 . TRBJ1-3 .
CASSFGGTYGYTF TGTGCCAGCAGTTTTGGTGGCACCTATGGCTACACCTTC TRBV27 . TRBJ1-2 .
CASSWDRASYGYTF TGTGCCAGCAGCTGGGACAGAGCCTCCTATGGCTACACCTTC TRBV5-5 TRBD1 TRBJ1-2 .
CASSGRVSSFDTQYF TGTGCCAGCAGCGGACGCGTAAGTTCGTTTGATACGCAGTATTTT TRBV9 . TRBJ2-3 .
CASSPLDSATNEKLFF TGTGCCAGCTCACCTCTTGACAGCGCAACTAATGAAAAACTGTTTTTT TRBV18 . TRBJ1-4 .
CASSLTGATNYGYTF TGTGCCAGCAGCTTAACAGGGGCCACTAACTATGGCTACACCTTC TRBV9 TRBD1 TRBJ1-2 .
CASSPVGITEAFF TGTGCCAGCAGTCCTGTGGGCATCACTGAAGCTTTCTTT TRBV27 . TRBJ1-1 .
CASSYSSRSEETQYF TGTGCCAGCAGTTACTCTTCCCGTTCCGAGGAGACCCAGTACTTC TRBV6-6 . TRBJ2-5 once
CASSLSGTGYNEQFF TGTGCCAGCAGTCTCTCCGGGACAGGGTACAATGAGCAGTTCTTC TRBV27 TRBD1 TRBJ2-1 .
CASSEYRGLDGELFF TGTGCCAGCAGTGAATACAGGGGGCTTGACGGGGAGCTGTTTTTT TRBV6-1 TRBD1 TRBJ2-2 .
CASSQEAGLAGYEQYF TGCGCCAGCAGCCAAGAGGCGGGACTAGCCGGCTACGAGCAGTACTTC TRBV4-1 TRBD2 TRBJ2-7 .
CASSFAPGAEEETQYF TGTGCCAGCAGCTTCGCACCGGGGGCGGAGGAAGAGACCCAGTACTTC TRBV11-2 . TRBJ2-5 .
CASSLYLNEKLFF TGTGCCAGCAGCTTATACCTTAATGAAAAACTGTTTTTT TRBV7-9 . TRBJ1-4 .
CASSDPWTSGRISEQFF TGTGCCAGCAGTGATCCCTGGACTAGCGGGAGGATTTCGGAGCAGTTCTTC TRBV6-4 TRBD2 TRBJ2-1 .
CASSQESGGYEQYF TGCGCCAGCAGCCAAGAGTCGGGGGGCTACGAGCAGTACTTC TRBV4-1 TRBD2 TRBJ2-7 once
CASRYKTGGQPQHF TGTGCCAGCAGATACAAGACAGGGGGTCAGCCCCAGCATTTT TRBV5-8 TRBD1 TRBJ1-5 .
CASSYSEDRQQFF TGTGCCAGCAGTTACTCGGAGGACCGACAGCAGTTCTTC TRBV6-5 . TRBJ2-1 .
CAISESETGLPYGYTF TGTGCCATCAGTGAGTCGGAGACAGGGCTACCCTATGGCTACACCTTC TRBV10-3 TRBD1 TRBJ1-2 .
CASSLATGMNTEAFF TGTGCCAGCAGCTTAGCGACAGGGATGAACACTGAAGCTTTCTTT TRBV11-1 TRBD1 TRBJ1-1 .
CASSSGLDQETQYF TGTGCCAGCAGCTCCGGACTAGATCAAGAGACCCAGTACTTC TRBV5-4 TRBD2 TRBJ2-5 .
CASSATGDEGYTF TGTGCCAGCAGCGCGACAGGGGACGAAGGCTACACCTTC TRBV7-9 TRBD1 TRBJ1-2 few
CAWSPMGPSEETQYF TGTGCCTGGAGTCCGATGGGCCCCTCCGAAGAGACCCAGTACTTC TRBV30 . TRBJ2-5 many
CASSLAGPHEQYF TGCGCCAGCAGCTTGGCAGGTCCCCACGAGCAGTACTTC TRBV5-1 . TRBJ2-7 .
CASSPGGSDYGYTF TGTGCCAGTAGTCCAGGGGGCTCGGACTATGGCTACACCTTC TRBV19 TRBD1 TRBJ1-2 .
CASSETGGSYTEAFF TGCGCCAGCAGCGAGACAGGGGGCTCGTACACTGAAGCTTTCTTT TRBV5-1 TRBD1 TRBJ1-1 .
CASSLALTAADTQYF TGTGCCAGCAGCTTAGCGCTTACAGCAGCAGATACGCAGTATTTT TRBV7-9 . TRBJ2-3 .
CASSPGTGHTEAFF TGTGCCAGCAGCCCCGGGACAGGGCACACTGAAGCTTTCTTT TRBV5-4 TRBD1 TRBJ1-1 .
CASSLALTGEIDNEQFF TGTGCCAGCAGCTTAGCTCTAACAGGGGAAATAGACAATGAGCAGTTCTTC TRBV7-9 TRBD1 TRBJ2-1 .
CASSYESTNLYEQYF TGTGCCAGCAGTTACGAGAGTACAAACCTTTACGAGCAGTACTTC TRBV6-5 . TRBJ2-7 .
CASSLDHGAKNIQYF TGTGCCAGCAGCTTAGACCACGGAGCCAAAAACATTCAGTACTTC TRBV7-9 . TRBJ2-4 few
CASSLTSSYEQYF TGTGCCAGCAGCTTAACGAGCTCCTACGAGCAGTACTTC TRBV13 . TRBJ2-7 .
CASSLDRGQGPYNEQFF TGCGCCAGCAGCTTGGATCGCGGACAGGGCCCCTACAATGAGCAGTTCTTC TRBV5-1 TRBD1 TRBJ2-1 .
CASSLWAGWGTDTQYF TGTGCCAGCAGCTTGTGGGCAGGGTGGGGCACAGATACGCAGTATTTT TRBV5-6 . TRBJ2-3 .
CASSQNNRQGKSGYTF TGTGCCAGCAGCCAAAATAATCGACAGGGGAAGTCTGGCTACACCTTC TRBV16 TRBD1 TRBJ1-2 few
CAALDGFVTNEKLFF TGTGCCGCGTTGGACGGTTTTGTCACTAATGAAAAACTGTTTTTT TRBV6-5 . TRBJ1-4 .
CASRNLTYEQYF TGTGCCAGCAGGAACTTAACCTACGAGCAGTACTTC TRBV27 . TRBJ2-7 .
CASRMGAETYGYTF TGTGCCAGCAGGATGGGGGCGGAAACCTATGGCTACACCTTC TRBV19 . TRBJ1-2 .
CAWSDSENLQETQYF TGTGCCTGGAGTGATTCGGAGAATCTACAAGAGACCCAGTACTTC TRBV30 . TRBJ2-5 .
CASSSGETGPRGYTF TGTGCCAGCAGTTCAGGGGAAACAGGGCCCAGGGGCTACACCTTC TRBV28 . TRBJ1-2 .
CASSQGRGAGGQETQYF TGCGCCAGCAGCCAAGGACGTGGAGCGGGAGGCCAAGAGACCCAGTACTTC TRBV4-3 TRBD2 TRBJ2-5 .
CASSSGTGSYNEQFF TGTGCCAGCAGTTCCGGGACAGGGTCCTACAATGAGCAGTTCTTC TRBV6-5 TRBD1 TRBJ2-1 .
CASSPGVSSYNEQFF TGTGCCAGCAGCCCAGGGGTGAGCTCCTACAATGAGCAGTTCTTC TRBV11-3 . TRBJ2-1 .
CASSVIGTPGEITDTQYF TGTGCCAGCAGCGTAATAGGGACTCCGGGGGAAATCACAGATACGCAGTATTTT TRBV9 . TRBJ2-3 .
CASSYSSEVTDTQYF TGTGCCAGCAGTTACTCCAGCGAGGTGACAGATACGCAGTATTTT TRBV6-5 . TRBJ2-3 once
CASNLGNEQFF TGCGCCAGCAACCTCGGCAATGAGCAGTTCTTC TRBV5-1 . TRBJ2-1 .
CASSRTSETDTQYF TGCGCCAGCAGTAGGACTAGCGAGACAGATACGCAGTATTTT TRBV10-2 TRBD2 TRBJ2-3 .
CASSWTSGNEQFF TGTGCCAGCAGTTGGACTAGCGGCAATGAGCAGTTCTTC TRBV6-6 TRBD2 TRBJ2-1 .
CASEHSGLGGNSPLHF TGTGCCAGTGAACACTCGGGCCTCGGGGGTAATTCACCCCTCCACTTT TRBV7-9 . TRBJ1-6 .
CASSLGGTYEQYF TGTGCCAGCAGCTTAGGGGGAACCTACGAGCAGTACTTC TRBV11-2 . TRBJ2-7 .